This T cell receptor (beta chain) was obtained from a study of blood T cell repertoires in COVID-19. The CDR3 is 13 amino acids. Germline-derived CDR1 and CDR2 are MNHEY and SVGAGI. V was shortened by 1 base and J by 2 bases, with 5 bases between the two germline ends. Participants' reported clinical history set cohort assignment. What the recovered Cohort 3 donors had was two negative PCRs, clearance, or symptom resolution. Authors' processing steps: Counts of nucleated cells, estimated from reference gene primer amplification, were obtained. Using immunoSEQ multiplex PCR, the repertoire was profiled, and TCRdb retains in-frame clones only, with some absent. V and J calls and clone size follow that table, whereas D and trimming were derived from the DNA. This sample has roughly 500,000 clones; about 88% occur once, and the top ten carry 6.5% to 8.5%.

The sequence was obtained from an older woman who had recovered from COVID-19. V usage is TRBV6-5 and J usage is TRBJ1-2; D uncertain. The sample consisted of PBMCs or T cells enriched from blood (not recorded which). CDR3 residues: CASSYLANYGYTF. CDR3 DNA: TGTGCCAGCAGTTACTTAGCAAACTATGGCTACACCTTC.